These 10 T cell receptor beta chains came from one sample sequenced in a study of T cells after yellow fever vaccination. TCRdb recomputed calls from the 5' RACE reads with MiXCR, one row per CDR3 protein. The table shows 78,000 or so distinct CDR3 sequences, with around 7% occurring only once. The specimen was CD8+ T cells sorted from PBMCs, collected approximately 11 days after the first yellow fever vaccination. These TCRs come from a man between 18 and 29 years old who received the YFV17D yellow fever vaccine.

This clonotype has a handful of counts. CDR3: CASSLVSGREAFF. Written as DNA, the CDR3 is TGTGCCAGCAGCTTGGTGTCCGGGCGCGAAGCTTTCTTT. The J gene is TRBJ1-1, the V gene TRBV5-4; D is ambiguous. The CDR3 is 13 amino acids. In germline, CDR1 is SGHNT, CDR2 YYREEE (reference sequence). V lost 0 bases and J lost 8, with 11 bases in between.

The chain combines TRBV7-9 with TRBJ2-7; 7 nucleotides align to TRBD1. The CDR3 length is 13 residues. CDR1 and CDR2 from the germline V gene are SEHNR and FQNEAQ (reference sequence). Trimming took 4 bases from V and 2 from J; bases not matched to a gene: 2. The CDR3, as DNA: TGTGCCAGCAGCTACAGGGGTGCCTACGAGCAGTACTTC. Protein sequence: CASSYRGAYEQYF.

This clonotype came up a few times. The V gene is TRBV7-2, the J gene TRBJ2-2, with 13 nucleotides matching TRBD2. This CDR3 spans 17 amino acids. V lost 5 bases, J lost 5 bases, and 8 bases stayed unmatched. Germline lookup yields CDR1 SGHTA and CDR2 FQGNSA. CDR3 region: CASSPHGTSGETGELFF. CDR3 nucleotides: TGTGCCAGCAGCCCGCACGGGACTAGCGGGGAAACCGGGGAGCTGTTTTTT. The whole variable domain, remainder taken from reference TRBV7-2 and TRBJ2-2, is GAGVSQSPSNKVTEKGKDVELRCDPISGHTALYWYRQSLGQGLEFLIYFQGNSAPDKSGLPSDRFSAERTGGSVSTLTIQRTQQEDSAVYLCASSPHGTSGETGELFFGEGSRLTVL.

The chain is built from TRBV7-9 and TRBJ1-1; the match to TRBD1 covers 8 bases. Germline-derived CDR1 and CDR2 are SEHNR and FQNEAQ (reference sequence). The CDR3 loop spans 14 amino acids. Germline trimming cut 5 bases from V and 0 bases from J; bases unmatched to any gene: 2. The CDR3 loop is CASSRTGMNTEAFF. As DNA, the CDR3 is TGTGCCAGCAGCCGGACAGGGATGAACACTGAAGCTTTCTTT.

Many counts were recorded for this clonotype. The genes are TRBV5-1 and TRBJ1-1, with TRBD1 as a possible D gene (5 bases). The CDR3 sequence is 15 residues long. Germline V gene data show CDR1 as SGHRS and CDR2 as YFSETQ. V shed 4 bases and J shed 5 bases, with 18 bases lying between them. The CDR3 sequence is CASSAGAPGGTEAFF. CDR3 in DNA: TGCGCCAGCAGCGCTGGGGCCCCCGGCGGGACTGAAGCTTTCTTT.

In this sample, this clonotype turned up many times. The chain carries TRBV4-1 and TRBJ2-1; D may be TRBD1 or TRBD2 (5 bases each). V was clipped by 2 bases and J by 7 bases, with 21 bases between them. CDR1 and CDR2 from the germline V gene are MGHRA and YSYEKL. The CDR3 length is 17 residues. DNA of the CDR3: TGCGCCAGCAGCCAACACACACCTTCCGGGACCGAAAATGAGCAGTTCTTC. Translation: CASSQHTPSGTENEQFF.

This clonotype came up many times. This chain connects TRBV5-1 to TRBJ2-3; 10 nucleotides align to TRBD1. The CDR3 covers 15 residues. Germline loops: CDR1 SGHRS, CDR2 YFSETQ. V shed 2 bases and J 5 bases; nucleotides not matched to a gene: 5. The CDR3 is CASSFDRGRIDTQYF. For the CDR3, the DNA is TGCGCCAGCAGCTTCGACAGGGGGCGCATAGATACGCAGTATTTT.

This clonotype was seen at least ten times. V usage is TRBV4-2 and J usage is TRBJ1-4, with D tentatively TRBD1 (5 bases). The CDR3 extends over 13 amino acids. Deletions cut 4 bases from V and 8 bases from J, with 11 bases between. The germline gives CDR1 LGHNA, CDR2 YNFKEQ. The CDR3 DNA reads as TGTGCCAGCAGCCCCACGACAGTAGAAAAACTGTTTTTT. Its translation: CASSPTTVEKLFF.

This clonotype was seen repeatedly, ten times or more. The chain has TRBV7-6 and TRBJ1-1; perhaps TRBD1 as D (5 bases). V dropped 4 bases and J dropped 10 bases, with 16 bases sitting between them. The V gene's germline CDR1 is SGHVS and CDR2 FNYEAQ. The CDR3 totals 13 residues. This CDR3 is CASSSPQGEGAFF. The CDR3, as DNA: TGTGCCAGCAGCTCCCCCCAGGGCGAAGGAGCTTTCTTT.

In its sample, this clonotype was seen many times. The chain employs TRBV9 and TRBJ1-5, with a weak D call TRBD1 (6 bases). The CDR3 contains 15 residues. Germline-derived CDR1 and CDR2 are SGDLS and YYNGEE. Trimming cost V 4 bases and J 4 bases, with 15 bases left between them. The CDR3 coding sequence is TGTGCCAGCAGCCCGGAGGGGGGAGTGAATCAGCCCCAGCATTTT. Its translation: CASSPEGGVNQPQHF.